This note documents a single T cell receptor beta chain sequence. The antigen it binds to is not known. One base away there is no much larger clone; base qualities are not given. These data belong to a study of blood T cell repertoires in COVID-19 (TCRdb year 2020). For the wider study: The collaborator samples originated in the United States, Italy and Spain and spanned the acute and convalescent phases of COVID-19. The material from the prospective study consisted of cDNA or gDNA derived from T cells, B-cell-depleted T cells, or PBMCs. The repertoires were released in a freely available public database meant as a resource for research on the immune response to SARS-CoV-2. Samples were obtained from the ongoing ImmuneRACE study (first 160 participants) and from 1,254 subjects provided by 6 global collaborators. Subjects who had been exposed to COVID-19, were actively infected with it, or had recovered from it provided the deeply sampled blood TCRbeta repertoires that made up the dataset. Nearly every sample came with metadata listing a de-identified subject ID, COVID-19 status, age in years and sex. HLA class I and class II types, where available, came from metadata supplied by the sample provider rather than from assay-based typing. Findings and caveats that apply to the study as a whole: The amount of clinical and demographic metadata varied by source and participant and was provided uncurated.

Sequences KGHSH (CDR1) and LQKENI (CDR2) are obtained from the germline V gene. The CDR3 goes from the cysteine to the phenylalanine over 12 residues. Only the CDR3 DNA stays, 36 bases, in frame from base 1. V sheds 4 bases and J sheds 7 bases, leaving 9 bases between their ends. The collaborating institutions used their own protocols to collect whole blood in K2EDTA tubes. For TCRbeta analysis, collaborators shipped samples in one of three forms: frozen whole blood, isolated PBMCs, or DNA extracted from either of those sample types. TCRbeta CDR3 regions were amplified from genomic DNA by means of the immunoSEQ Assay, a bias-controlled multiplex PCR. The authors' pipeline ran thus. The number of nucleated cells in each sample was estimated by amplification of reference gene primers within the assay. To quantify the absolute abundance of each unique TCRbeta CDR3 rearrangement, sequence reads were collapsed and filtered. For each sample, productive Simpson clonality was calculated by taking the square root of Simpson's diversity index across productive rearrangements. TCRdb holds this immuneACCESS table with in-frame rearrangements only. Some clones are missing; in checked studies, unresolved V genes explain under half, and the rest has no known cause. V and J calls and clone size are copied from that table; D and trimming were computed from the DNA. A total of 130,000 to 150,000 clones appear in this sample, 88% of them only once. Jointly, the top ten make up around 1.9% of the sample.

The V gene is TRBV18 and the J gene is TRBJ2-3, with TRBD1 as a weak D call on 5 bases. The sequenced material came from peripheral blood. This receptor was taken from a man in his 70s with acute or convalescent COVID-19. The CDR3 region reads CASSLGANTQYF. In nucleotide form, the sequence is TGTGCCAGCTCACTTGGGGCAAATACGCAGTATTTT.